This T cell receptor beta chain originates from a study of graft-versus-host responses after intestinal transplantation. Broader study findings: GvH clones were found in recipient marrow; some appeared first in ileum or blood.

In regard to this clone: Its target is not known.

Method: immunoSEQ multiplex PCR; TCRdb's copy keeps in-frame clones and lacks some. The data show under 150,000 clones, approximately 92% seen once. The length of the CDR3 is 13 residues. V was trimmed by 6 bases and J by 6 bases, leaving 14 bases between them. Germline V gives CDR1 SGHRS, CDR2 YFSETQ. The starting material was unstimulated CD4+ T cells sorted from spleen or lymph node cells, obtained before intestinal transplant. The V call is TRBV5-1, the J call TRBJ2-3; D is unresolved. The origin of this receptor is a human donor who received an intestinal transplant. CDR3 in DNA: TGCGCCAGCACCATAAAGAACGAGGATACGCAGTATTTT. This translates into CASTIKNEDTQYF.